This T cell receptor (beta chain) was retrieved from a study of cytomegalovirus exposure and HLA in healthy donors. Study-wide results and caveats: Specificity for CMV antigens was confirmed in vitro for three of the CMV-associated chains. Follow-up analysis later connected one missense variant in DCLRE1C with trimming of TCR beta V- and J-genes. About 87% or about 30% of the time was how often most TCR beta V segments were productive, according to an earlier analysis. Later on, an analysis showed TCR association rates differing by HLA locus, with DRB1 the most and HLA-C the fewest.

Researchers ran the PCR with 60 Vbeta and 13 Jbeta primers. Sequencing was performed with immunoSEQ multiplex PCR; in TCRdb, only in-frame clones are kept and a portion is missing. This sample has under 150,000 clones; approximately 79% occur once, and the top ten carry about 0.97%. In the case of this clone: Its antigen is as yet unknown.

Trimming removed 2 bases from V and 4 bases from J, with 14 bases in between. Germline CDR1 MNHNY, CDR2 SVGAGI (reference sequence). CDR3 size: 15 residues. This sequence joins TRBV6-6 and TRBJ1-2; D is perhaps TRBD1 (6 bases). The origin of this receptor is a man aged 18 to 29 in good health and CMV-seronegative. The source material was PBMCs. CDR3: CASSYPGHLLYGYTF. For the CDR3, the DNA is TGTGCCAGCAGTTACCCGGGACACCTACTCTATGGCTACACCTTC.